This section outlines one T cell receptor beta chain sequence together with its context. Per the original methods: Amplified reference gene primers provided the basis for estimating nucleated cell counts. The table came from immunoSEQ multiplex PCR; TCRdb's copy has only in-frame clones and leaves some out. That table gives V, J and clone size, and the DNA gave D and trimming. The sample carries roughly 290,000 clones, 75% to 90% recorded once. Trimming took off 7 bases at V and 5 bases at J, with 18 bases between the two ends. Germline loops: CDR1 SGHRS, CDR2 YFSETQ. The CDR3 sequence is 14 residues long. The data are from a study of blood T cell repertoires in COVID-19. Turning to the study itself: Acute and convalescent COVID-19 specimens originated in the United States, Italy and Spain. From T cells, B-cell-depleted T cells, or PBMCs came the material, which was cDNA or gDNA.

V usage is TRBV5-1 and J usage is TRBJ1-2; D may be TRBD1 (5 bases). Sequencing was performed on peripheral blood. The clonotype comes from a man aged 30 to 45 with acute or convalescent COVID-19. CDR3 sequence reads: CASSRDYIRYGYTF. The CDR3 DNA sequence: TGCGCCAGCTCTAGGGACTATATTAGGTATGGCTACACCTTC.